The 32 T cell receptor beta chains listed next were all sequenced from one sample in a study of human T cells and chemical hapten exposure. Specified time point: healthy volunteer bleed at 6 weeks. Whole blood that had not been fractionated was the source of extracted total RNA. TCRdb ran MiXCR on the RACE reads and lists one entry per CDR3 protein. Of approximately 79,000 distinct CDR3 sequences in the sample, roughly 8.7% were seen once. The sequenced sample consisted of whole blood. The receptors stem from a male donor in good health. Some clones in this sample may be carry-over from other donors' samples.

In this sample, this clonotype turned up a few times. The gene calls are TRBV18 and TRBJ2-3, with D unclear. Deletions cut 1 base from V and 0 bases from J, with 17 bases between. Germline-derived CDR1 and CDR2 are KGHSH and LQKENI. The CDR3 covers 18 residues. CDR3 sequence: CASSPLPGSETSTDTQYF. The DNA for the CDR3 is TGTGCCAGCTCACCACTTCCAGGCTCCGAGACTAGCACAGATACGCAGTATTTT.

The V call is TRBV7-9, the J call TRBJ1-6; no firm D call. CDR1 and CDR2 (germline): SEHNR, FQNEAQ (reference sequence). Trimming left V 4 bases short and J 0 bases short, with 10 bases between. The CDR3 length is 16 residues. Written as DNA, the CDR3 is TGTGCCAGCAGCTCGGTTGGCAGCTCCTATAATTCACCCCTCCACTTT. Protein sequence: CASSSVGSSYNSPLHF.

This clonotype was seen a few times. The CDR3 bases are TGCAGTGCTAGTAATGAAAGGGGAGATCAGCCCCAGCATTTT. This codes for CSASNERGDQPQHF. This chain joins TRBV20-1 and TRBJ1-5; possibly TRBD1 for D (5 bases). CDR3 length: 14 residues. The ends were cut back, 3 bases at V and 5 bases at J, with 14 bases in the middle. The germline CDR1 and CDR2 sequences are DFQATT and SNEGSKA (reference sequence).

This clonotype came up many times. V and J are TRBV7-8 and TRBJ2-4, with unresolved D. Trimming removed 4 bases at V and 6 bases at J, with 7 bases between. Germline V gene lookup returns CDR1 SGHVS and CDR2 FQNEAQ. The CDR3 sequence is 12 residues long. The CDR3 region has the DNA TGTGCCAGCAGCTCCCCCCGAAACATTCAGTACTTC. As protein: CASSSPRNIQYF. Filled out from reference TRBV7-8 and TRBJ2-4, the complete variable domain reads GAGVSQSPRYKVAKRGQDVALRCDPISGHVSLFWYQQALGQGPEFLTYFQNEAQLDKSGLPSDRFFAERPEGSVSTLKIQRTQQEDSAVYLCASSSPRNIQYFGAGTRLSVL.

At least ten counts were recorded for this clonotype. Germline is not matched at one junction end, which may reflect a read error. The CDR3 loop is CASSLQSGQGPQEAQYF. The CDR3 region has the DNA TGTGCCAGCAGCCTCCAGAGCGGGCAGGGTCCCCAAGAGGCCCAGTACTTC. The chain recombines TRBV7-2 with TRBJ2-5, with TRBD2 as a possible D gene (6 bases). From germline, CDR1 is SGHTA and CDR2 FQGNSA. The CDR3 runs 17 residues.

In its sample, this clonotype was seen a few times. CDR3: CASSPRGWGGSSYNEQFF. The CDR3 DNA reads TGTGCCAGCAGTCCCAGGGGATGGGGCGGGAGCTCCTACAATGAGCAGTTCTTC. The gene calls are TRBV6-2 or TRBV6-3 and TRBJ2-1; D may be TRBD2 (7 bases). Trimming removed 5 bases at V and 0 bases at J, with 20 bases between. CDR1 and CDR2 from the germline V gene are MNHEY and SVGEGT. This CDR3 contains 18 residues.

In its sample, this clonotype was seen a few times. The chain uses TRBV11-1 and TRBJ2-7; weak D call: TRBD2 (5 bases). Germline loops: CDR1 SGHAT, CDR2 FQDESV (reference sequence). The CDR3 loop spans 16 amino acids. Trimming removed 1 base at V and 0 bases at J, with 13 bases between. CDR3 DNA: TGTGCCAGCAGCTTAGTGGAGGACCTTAGCTCCTACGAGCAGTACTTC. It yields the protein CASSLVEDLSSYEQYF.

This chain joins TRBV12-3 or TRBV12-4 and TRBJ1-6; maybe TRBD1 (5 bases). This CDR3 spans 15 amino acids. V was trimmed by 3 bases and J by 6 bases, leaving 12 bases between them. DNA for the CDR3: TGTGCCAGCAGTTTGGGTGGAGGGACTAATTCACCCCTCCACTTT. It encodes CASSLGGGTNSPLHF.

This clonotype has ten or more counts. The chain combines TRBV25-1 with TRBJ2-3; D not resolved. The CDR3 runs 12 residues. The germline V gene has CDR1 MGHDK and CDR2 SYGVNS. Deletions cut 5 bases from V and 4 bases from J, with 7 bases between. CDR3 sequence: CASSSVADTQYF. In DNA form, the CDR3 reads TGTGCCAGCAGTTCGGTTGCAGATACGCAGTATTTT.

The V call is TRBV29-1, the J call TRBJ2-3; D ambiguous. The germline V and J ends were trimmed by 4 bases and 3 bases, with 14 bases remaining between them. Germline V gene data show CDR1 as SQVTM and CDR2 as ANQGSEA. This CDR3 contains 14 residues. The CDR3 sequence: CSVGPKLRTDTQYF. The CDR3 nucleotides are TGCAGCGTTGGACCGAAGCTCCGTACAGATACGCAGTATTTT.

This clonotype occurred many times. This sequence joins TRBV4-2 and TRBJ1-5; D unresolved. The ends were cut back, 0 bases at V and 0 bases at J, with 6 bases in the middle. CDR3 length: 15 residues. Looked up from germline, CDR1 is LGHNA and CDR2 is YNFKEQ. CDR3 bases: TGTGCCAGCAGCCAAGACTTCAATAGCAATCAGCCCCAGCATTTT. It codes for CASSQDFNSNQPQHF.

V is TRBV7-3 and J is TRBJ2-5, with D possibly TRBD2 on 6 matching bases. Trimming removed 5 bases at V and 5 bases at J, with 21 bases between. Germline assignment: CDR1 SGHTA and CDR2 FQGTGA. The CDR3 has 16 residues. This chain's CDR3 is CASSIQRLGRIETQYF. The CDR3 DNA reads TGTGCCAGCAGCATACAACGACTAGGGAGGATCGAGACCCAGTACTTC.

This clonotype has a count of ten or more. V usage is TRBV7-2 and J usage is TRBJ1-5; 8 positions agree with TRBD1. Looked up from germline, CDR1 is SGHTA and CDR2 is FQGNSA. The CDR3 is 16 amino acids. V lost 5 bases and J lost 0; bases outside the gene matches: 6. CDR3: CASSQDGQGSNQPQHF. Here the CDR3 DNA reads TGTGCCAGCAGCCAAGACGGACAGGGTAGCAATCAGCCCCAGCATTTT.

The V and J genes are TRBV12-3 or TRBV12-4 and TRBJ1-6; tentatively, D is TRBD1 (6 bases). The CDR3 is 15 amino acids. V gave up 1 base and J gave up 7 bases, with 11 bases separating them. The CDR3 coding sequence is TGTGCCAGCAGTTTAGAGGGGGGGGCGAATTCACCCCTCCACTTT. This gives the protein CASSLEGGANSPLHF.

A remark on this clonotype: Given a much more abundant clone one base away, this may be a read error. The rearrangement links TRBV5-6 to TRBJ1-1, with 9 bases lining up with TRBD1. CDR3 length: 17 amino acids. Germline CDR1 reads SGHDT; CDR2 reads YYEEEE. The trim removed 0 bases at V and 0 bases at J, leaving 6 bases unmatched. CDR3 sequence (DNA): TGTGCCAGCAGCTTGGACCACAGGGGGCCAATGAACACTGAAGCTTTCTTT. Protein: CASSLDHRGPMNTEAFF. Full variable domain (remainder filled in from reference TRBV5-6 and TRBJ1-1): DAGVTQSPTHLIKTRGQQVTLRCSPKSGHDTVSWYQQALGQGPQFIFQYYEEEERQRGNFPDRFSGHQFPNYSSELNVNALLLGDSALYLCASSLDHRGPMNTEAFFGQGTRLTVV.

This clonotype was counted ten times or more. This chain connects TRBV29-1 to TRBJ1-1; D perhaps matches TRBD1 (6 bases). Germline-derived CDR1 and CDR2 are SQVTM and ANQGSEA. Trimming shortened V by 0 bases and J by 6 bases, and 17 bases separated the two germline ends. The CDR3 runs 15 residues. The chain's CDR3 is CSVEDYRGKSAEAFF. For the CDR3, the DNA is TGCAGCGTTGAAGATTATAGGGGGAAGTCCGCTGAAGCTTTCTTT.

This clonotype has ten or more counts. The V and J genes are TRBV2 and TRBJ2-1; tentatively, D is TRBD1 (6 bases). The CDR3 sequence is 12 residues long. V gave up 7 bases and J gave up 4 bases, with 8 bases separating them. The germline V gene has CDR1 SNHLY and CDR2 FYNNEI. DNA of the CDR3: TGTGCCAGCAAAGGACAGTACAATGAGCAGTTCTTC. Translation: CASKGQYNEQFF.

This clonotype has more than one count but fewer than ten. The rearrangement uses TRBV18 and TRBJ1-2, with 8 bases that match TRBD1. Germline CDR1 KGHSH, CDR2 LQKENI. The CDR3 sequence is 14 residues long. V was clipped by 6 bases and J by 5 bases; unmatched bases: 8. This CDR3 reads CASSALDREYGYTF. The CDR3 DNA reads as TGTGCCAGCTCCGCCCTGGACAGGGAATATGGCTACACCTTC.

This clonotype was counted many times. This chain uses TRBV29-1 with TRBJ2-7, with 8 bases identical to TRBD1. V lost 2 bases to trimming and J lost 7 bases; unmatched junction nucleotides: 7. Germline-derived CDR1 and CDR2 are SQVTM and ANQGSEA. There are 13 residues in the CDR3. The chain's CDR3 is CSVEHRGFREQYF. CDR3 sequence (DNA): TGCAGCGTTGAACACAGGGGGTTTCGGGAGCAGTACTTC.

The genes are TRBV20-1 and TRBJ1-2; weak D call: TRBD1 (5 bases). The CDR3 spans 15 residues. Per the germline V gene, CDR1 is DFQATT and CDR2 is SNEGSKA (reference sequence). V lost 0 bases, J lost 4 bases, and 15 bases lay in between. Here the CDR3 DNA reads TGCAGTGCTAGAGAGCCTGGTTGGGACGTCTATGGCTACACCTTC. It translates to CSAREPGWDVYGYTF.

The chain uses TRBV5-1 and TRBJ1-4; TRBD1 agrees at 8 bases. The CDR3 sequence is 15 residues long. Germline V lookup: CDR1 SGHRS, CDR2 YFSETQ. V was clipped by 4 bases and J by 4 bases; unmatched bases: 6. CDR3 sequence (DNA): TGCGCCAGCAGCGGAAGGACAGGGATTAATGAAAAACTGTTTTTT. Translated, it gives CASSGRTGINEKLFF.

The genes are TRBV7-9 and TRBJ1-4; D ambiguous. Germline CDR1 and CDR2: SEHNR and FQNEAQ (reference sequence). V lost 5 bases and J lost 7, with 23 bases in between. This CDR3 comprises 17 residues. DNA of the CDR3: TGTGCCAGCAGCCAGATCGGGGATCTGGGTTGGGTTGAAAAACTGTTTTTT. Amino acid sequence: CASSQIGDLGWVEKLFF. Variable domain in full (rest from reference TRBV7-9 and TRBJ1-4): DTGVSQNPRHKITKRGQNVTFRCDPISEHNRLYWYRQTLGQGPEFLTYFQNEAQLEKSRLLSDRFSAERPKGSFSTLEIQRTEQGDSAMYLCASSQIGDLGWVEKLFFGSGTQLSVL.

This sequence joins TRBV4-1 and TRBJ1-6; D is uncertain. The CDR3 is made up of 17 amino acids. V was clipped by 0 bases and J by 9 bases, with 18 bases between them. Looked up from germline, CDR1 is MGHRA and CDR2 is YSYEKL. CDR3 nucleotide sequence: TGCGCCAGCAGCCAAGACCCACGGATCGCTCTGGGTTCACCCCTCCACTTT. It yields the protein CASSQDPRIALGSPLHF.

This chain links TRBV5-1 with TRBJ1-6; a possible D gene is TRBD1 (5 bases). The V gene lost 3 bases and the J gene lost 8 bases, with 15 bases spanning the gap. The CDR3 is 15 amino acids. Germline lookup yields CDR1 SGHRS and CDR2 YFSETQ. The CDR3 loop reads CASSWGDAYDSPLHF. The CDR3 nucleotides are TGCGCCAGCAGCTGGGGGGACGCTTATGATTCACCCCTCCACTTT.

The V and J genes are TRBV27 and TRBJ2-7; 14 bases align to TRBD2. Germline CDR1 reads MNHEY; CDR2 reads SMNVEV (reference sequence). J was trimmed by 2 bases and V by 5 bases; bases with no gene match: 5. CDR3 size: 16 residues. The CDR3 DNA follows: TGTGCCAGCAGTCCGCGACTAGCGGGAGGGCCCTACGAGCAGTACTTC. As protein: CASSPRLAGGPYEQYF.

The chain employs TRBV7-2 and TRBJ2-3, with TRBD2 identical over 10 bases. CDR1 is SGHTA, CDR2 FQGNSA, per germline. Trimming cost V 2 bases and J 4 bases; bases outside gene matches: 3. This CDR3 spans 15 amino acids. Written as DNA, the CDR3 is TGTGCCAGCAGCTTACTAGCGGGAGTCGCAGATACGCAGTATTTT. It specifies CASSLLAGVADTQYF.

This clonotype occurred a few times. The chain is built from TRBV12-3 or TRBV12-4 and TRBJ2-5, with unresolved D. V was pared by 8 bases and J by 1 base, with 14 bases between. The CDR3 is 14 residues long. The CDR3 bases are TGTGCCAGCCGATCATTTCGCCCCCAAGAGACCCAGTACTTC. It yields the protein CASRSFRPQETQYF.

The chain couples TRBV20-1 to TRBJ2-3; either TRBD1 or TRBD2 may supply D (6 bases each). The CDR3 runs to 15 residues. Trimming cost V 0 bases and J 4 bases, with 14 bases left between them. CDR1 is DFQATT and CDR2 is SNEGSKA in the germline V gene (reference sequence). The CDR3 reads CSAREGYGGADTQYF. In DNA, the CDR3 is TGCAGTGCTAGAGAGGGTTACGGGGGCGCAGATACGCAGTATTTT.

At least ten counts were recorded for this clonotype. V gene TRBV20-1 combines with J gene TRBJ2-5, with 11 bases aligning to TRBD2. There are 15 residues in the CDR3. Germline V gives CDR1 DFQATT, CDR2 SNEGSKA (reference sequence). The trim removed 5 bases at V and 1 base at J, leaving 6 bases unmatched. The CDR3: CSAAPGTSGQETQYF. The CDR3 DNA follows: TGCAGTGCTGCCCCCGGGACTAGCGGCCAAGAGACCCAGTACTTC.

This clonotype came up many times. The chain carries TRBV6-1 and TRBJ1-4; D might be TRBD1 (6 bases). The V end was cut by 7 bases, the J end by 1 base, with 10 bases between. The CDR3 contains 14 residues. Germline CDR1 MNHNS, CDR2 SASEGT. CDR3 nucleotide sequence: TGTGCCAGCACCGGACAGCTAACTAATGAAAAACTGTTTTTT. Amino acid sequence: CASTGQLTNEKLFF.

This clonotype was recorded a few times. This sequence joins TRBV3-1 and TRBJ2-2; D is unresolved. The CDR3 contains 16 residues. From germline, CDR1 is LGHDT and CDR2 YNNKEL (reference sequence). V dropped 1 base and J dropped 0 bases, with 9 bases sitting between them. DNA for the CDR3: TGTGCCAGCAGCCAAGTCGGCACATCGAACACCGGGGAGCTGTTTTTT. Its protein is CASSQVGTSNTGELFF.

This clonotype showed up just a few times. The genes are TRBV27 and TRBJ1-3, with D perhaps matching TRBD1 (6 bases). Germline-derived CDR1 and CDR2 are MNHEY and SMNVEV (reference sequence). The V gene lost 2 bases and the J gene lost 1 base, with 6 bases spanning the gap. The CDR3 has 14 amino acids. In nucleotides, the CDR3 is TGTGCCAGCAGTTTAACAGGGTCTGGAAACACCATATATTTT. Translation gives CASSLTGSGNTIYF.